The rows below give T cell receptor beta chains drawn from one sample of a study of CD8+ T cells in alopecia areata. Repertoires were generated with immunoSEQ multiplex PCR, while TCRdb's copy carries only in-frame clones and drops some. The sample holds around 13,000 clones, about 70% seen once. Sample: skin, taken at week 4, from a patient treated with tofacitinib. Source of these receptors: a human donor with alopecia areata. Both conserved end residues are part of each CDR3. A D gene is named only where the DNA matches it firmly. The size field is filled for only some rows; it gives once, few, many or a size class.

>TRBV4-1|.|TRBJ2-5|few
TGTGCCAGCAGCCAAGAAGGAGAGACCCAGTACTTC
CASSQEGETQYF
>TRBV18|TRBD1|TRBJ2-3|once
TGTGCCAGCTCACCAGGGACAGGGAACACAGATACGCAGTATTTT
CASSPGTGNTDTQYF
>TRBV7-2|TRBD2|TRBJ2-3|.
TGTGCCAGCAGCTCTCGGGACTATTCAGATACGCAGTATTTT
CASSSRDYSDTQYF
>TRBV10-3|.|TRBJ2-1|.
TGTGCCATCAGTGAGAACCAGGGAATCTACAATGAGCAGTTCTTC
CAISENQGIYNEQFF
>TRBV10-3|.|TRBJ2-1|.
TGTGCCATCAGTGGGGGAAAGAGACCCTACAATGAGCAGTTCTTC
CAISGGKRPYNEQFF
>TRBV4-1|TRBD1|TRBJ2-7|few
TGCGCCAGCAGCTATTCCCTCACAGGGGCCTACGAGCAGTACTTC
CASSYSLTGAYEQYF
>TRBV18|TRBD2|TRBJ2-4|.
TGTGCCAGCTCACCAGGTTTTAGCGGGGAGAAAAACATTCAGTACTTC
CASSPGFSGEKNIQYF
>TRBV6-5|TRBD1|TRBJ1-1|.
TGTGCCAGCAGTTACCCGGGACAGGGTATGGAAGCTTTCTTT
CASSYPGQGMEAFF
>TRBV4-3|.|TRBJ2-2|.
TGCGCCAGCAGCCCCGTGACTAGTAGCGGAACCGGGGAGCTGTTTTTT
CASSPVTSSGTGELFF
>TRBV6-6|TRBD2|TRBJ2-3|.
TGTGCCAGCAGTTACTCTTTGGCGGGGGTGGATACGCAGTATTTT
CASSYSLAGVDTQYF
>TRBV30|.|TRBJ1-5|.
TGTGCCTGGAGTGTAGGGGTCCCGAAGGAGTATGGCAATCAGCCCCAGCATTTT
CAWSVGVPKEYGNQPQHF
>TRBV10-2|TRBD1|TRBJ1-3|.
TGCGCCAGCAGTGGACAGGGGGGAAACACCATATATTTT
CASSGQGGNTIYF
>TRBV7-9|TRBD2|TRBJ2-1|few
TGTGCCAGCAGCTTCCCTGGGGCGGGGGGAACCTACAATGAGCAGTTCTTC
CASSFPGAGGTYNEQFF
>TRBV18|TRBD1|TRBJ2-7|once
TGTGCCAGCTCACCAGTAGGGGGCGAGGTATACGAGCAGTACTTC
CASSPVGGEVYEQYF
>TRBV7-9|TRBD2|TRBJ2-5|few
TGTGCCAGCAGCTTAGCGTGGCCTAGCGGGAGGTACCAAGAGACCCAGTACTTC
CASSLAWPSGRYQETQYF
>TRBV11-2|.|TRBJ2-7|.
TGTGCCAGCAGCTTAGGACCCGGAACGGGGTGGAGCTACGAGCAGTACTTC
CASSLGPGTGWSYEQYF
>TRBV7-2|.|TRBJ1-1|.
TGTGCCAGCAGCTTAATCCCCGGGACCCTGAACACTGAAGCTTTCTTT
CASSLIPGTLNTEAFF
>TRBV27|.|TRBJ2-7|.
TGTGCCAGCAGAGGGCAGTGGGCCTCGGAGCAGTACTTC
CASRGQWASEQYF
>TRBV5-5|.|TRBJ2-7|.
TGTGCCAGCAGCCACTACAGGTTTGGGGGGTACGAGCAGTACTTC
CASSHYRFGGYEQYF
>TRBV7-3|.|TRBJ2-5|few
TGTGCCAGCAGCTCGGCCCCTACCGAGACCCAGTACTTC
CASSSAPTETQYF
>TRBV11-2|.|TRBJ2-3|few
TGTGCCAGCAGCGACCCAACGATCACAGATACGCAGTATTTT
CASSDPTITDTQYF
>TRBV4-3|.|TRBJ1-4|.
TGCGCCAGCAGCCAAGCTGTTAACCACAGATCAACTAATGAAAAACTGTTTTTT
CASSQAVNHRSTNEKLFF